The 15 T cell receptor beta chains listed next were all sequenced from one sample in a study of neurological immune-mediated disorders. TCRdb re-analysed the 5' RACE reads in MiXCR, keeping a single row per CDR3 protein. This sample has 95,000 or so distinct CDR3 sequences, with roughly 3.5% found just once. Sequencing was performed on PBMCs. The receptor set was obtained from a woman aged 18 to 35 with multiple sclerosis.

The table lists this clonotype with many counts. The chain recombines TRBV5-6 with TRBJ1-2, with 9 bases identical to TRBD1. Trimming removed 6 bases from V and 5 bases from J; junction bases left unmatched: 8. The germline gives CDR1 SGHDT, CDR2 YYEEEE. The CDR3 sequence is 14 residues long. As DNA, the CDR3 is TGTGCCAGCAACCCCCGGGACAGGGTTTATGGCTACACCTTC. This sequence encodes CASNPRDRVYGYTF. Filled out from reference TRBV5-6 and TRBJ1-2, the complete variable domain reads DAGVTQSPTHLIKTRGQQVTLRCSPKSGHDTVSWYQQALGQGPQFIFQYYEEEERQRGNFPDRFSGHQFPNYSSELNVNALLLGDSALYLCASNPRDRVYGYTFGSGTRLTVV.

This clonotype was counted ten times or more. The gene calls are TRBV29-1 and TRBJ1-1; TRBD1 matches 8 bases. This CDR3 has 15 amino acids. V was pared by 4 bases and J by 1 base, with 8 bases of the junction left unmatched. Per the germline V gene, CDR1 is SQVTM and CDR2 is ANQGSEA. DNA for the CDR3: TGCAGCGTTGGGGTGAGGGGGACAGGGAACACTGAAGCTTTCTTT. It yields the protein CSVGVRGTGNTEAFF.

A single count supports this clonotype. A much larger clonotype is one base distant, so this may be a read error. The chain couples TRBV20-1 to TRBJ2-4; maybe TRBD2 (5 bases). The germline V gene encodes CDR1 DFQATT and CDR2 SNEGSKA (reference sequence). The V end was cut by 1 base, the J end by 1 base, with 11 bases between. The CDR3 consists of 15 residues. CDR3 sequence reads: CSARVARVAKNIQYF. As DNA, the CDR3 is TGCAGTGCTAGAGTAGCGAGGGTGGCCAAAAACATTCAGTACTTC.

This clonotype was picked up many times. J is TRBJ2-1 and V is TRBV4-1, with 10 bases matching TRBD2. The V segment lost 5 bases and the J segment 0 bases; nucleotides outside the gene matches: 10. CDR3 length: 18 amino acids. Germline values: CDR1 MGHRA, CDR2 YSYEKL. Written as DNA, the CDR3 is TGCGCCAGCAGCTTCGCCCGCACTAGCGGGGCCTCCTACAATGAGCAGTTCTTC. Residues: CASSFARTSGASYNEQFF.

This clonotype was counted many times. The CDR3 DNA reads TGTGCCAGCAGTTACGATAGAGGGGGGAAACTGTTTTTT. Translated, it gives CASSYDRGGKLFF. The rearrangement uses TRBV6-5 and TRBJ1-4; possible D gene TRBD1, 6 bases. The CDR3 runs 13 residues. In germline, CDR1 is MNHEY, CDR2 SVGAGI. The V and J ends lost 2 bases and 11 bases respectively, with 12 bases between them.

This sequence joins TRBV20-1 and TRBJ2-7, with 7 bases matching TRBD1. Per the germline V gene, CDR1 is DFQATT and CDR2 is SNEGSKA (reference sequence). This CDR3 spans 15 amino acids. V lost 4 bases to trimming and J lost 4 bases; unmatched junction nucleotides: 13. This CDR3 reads CSATQSRGIAYEQYF. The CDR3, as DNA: TGCAGTGCTACACAAAGCAGGGGGATCGCTTACGAGCAGTACTTC.

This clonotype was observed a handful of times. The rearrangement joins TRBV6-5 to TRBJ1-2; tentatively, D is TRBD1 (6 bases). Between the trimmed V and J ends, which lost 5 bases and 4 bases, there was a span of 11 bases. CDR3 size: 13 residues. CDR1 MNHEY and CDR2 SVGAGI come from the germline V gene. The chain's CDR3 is CASSRGQTYGYTF. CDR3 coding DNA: TGTGCCAGCAGTCGAGGACAGACCTATGGCTACACCTTC.

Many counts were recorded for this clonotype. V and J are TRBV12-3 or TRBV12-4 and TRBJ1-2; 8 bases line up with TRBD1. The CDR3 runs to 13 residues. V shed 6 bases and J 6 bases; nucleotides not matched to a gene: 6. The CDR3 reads CASRSSGGHGYTF. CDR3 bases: TGTGCCAGCAGGTCGTCAGGGGGCCATGGCTACACCTTC.

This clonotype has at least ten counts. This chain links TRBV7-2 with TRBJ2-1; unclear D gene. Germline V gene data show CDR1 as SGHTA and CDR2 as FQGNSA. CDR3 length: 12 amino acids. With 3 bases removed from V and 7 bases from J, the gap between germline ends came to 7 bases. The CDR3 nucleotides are TGTGCCAGCAGCTTGGACGGGAATGAGCAGTTCTTC. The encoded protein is CASSLDGNEQFF.

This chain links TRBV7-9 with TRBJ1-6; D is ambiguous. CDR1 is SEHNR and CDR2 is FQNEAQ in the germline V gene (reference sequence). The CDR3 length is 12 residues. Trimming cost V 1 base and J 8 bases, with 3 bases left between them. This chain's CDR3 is CASSLGDSPLHF. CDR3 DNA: TGTGCCAGCAGCTTAGGAGATTCACCCCTCCACTTT.

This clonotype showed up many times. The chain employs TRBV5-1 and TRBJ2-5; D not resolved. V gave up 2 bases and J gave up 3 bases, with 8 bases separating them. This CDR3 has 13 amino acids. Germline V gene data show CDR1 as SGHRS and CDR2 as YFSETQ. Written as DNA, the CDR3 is TGCGCCAGCAGCTTCGACTCCGAAGAGACCCAGTACTTC. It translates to CASSFDSEETQYF.

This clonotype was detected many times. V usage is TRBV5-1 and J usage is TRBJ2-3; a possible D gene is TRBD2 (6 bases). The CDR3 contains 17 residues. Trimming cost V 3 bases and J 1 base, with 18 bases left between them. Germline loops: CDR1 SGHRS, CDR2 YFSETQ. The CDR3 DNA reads TGCGCCAGCAGCTCCTCCGGGACTCGGGCAGGCACAGATACGCAGTATTTT. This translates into CASSSSGTRAGTDTQYF.

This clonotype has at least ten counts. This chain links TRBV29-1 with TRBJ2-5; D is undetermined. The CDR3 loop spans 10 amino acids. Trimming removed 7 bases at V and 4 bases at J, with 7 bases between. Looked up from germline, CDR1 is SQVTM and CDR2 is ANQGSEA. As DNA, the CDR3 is TGCAGCGGCTCGACAGAGACCCAGTACTTC. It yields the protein CSGSTETQYF.

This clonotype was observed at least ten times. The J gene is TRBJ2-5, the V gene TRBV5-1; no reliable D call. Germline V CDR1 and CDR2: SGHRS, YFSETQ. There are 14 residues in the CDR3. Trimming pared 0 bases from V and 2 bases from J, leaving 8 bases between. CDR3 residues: CASSLGPTQETQYF. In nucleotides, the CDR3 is TGCGCCAGCAGCTTGGGACCGACTCAAGAGACCCAGTACTTC.

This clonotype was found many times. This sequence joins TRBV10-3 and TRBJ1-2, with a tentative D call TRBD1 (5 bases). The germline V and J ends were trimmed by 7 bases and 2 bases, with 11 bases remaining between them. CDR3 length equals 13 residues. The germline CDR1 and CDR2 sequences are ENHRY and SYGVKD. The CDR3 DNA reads TGTGCCATCACCGGGACGGACAACTATGGCTACACCTTC. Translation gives CAITGTDNYGYTF.